At least ten counts were recorded for the clone carrying this T cell receptor (beta chain). What it binds is not known. This specimen belongs to a study of T-cell memory formation after mild COVID-19. General study points: Several responding clones turned up in pre-infection memory, indicating that cross-reactive memory may have taken part. CD4+ clones that contracted lay mainly in CM and EM; CD8+ ones lay in EMRA.

TCRdb used MiXCR to reprocess the 5' RACE reads, holding one entry per CDR3 protein. The repertoire consists of about 29,000 distinct CDR3 sequences, with around 12% occurring once and the leading ten covering approximately 16%. Looked up from germline, CDR1 is LGHNA and CDR2 is YNFKEQ. The CDR3 consists of 14 residues. With 1 base removed from V and 7 bases from J, the gap between germline ends came to 13 bases. V and J are TRBV4-2 and TRBJ1-2; tentatively, D is TRBD1 (6 bases). The sequenced sample consisted of PBMCs or a T cell subset sorted from them (not recorded which). The TCR was taken from an adult woman who had mild COVID-19 (a few samples of this study predate the infection). Cell type and time point are not known. CDR3 sequence (DNA): TGTGCCAGCAGCCAAGTCCCGGACAGTTTTGGCTACACCTTC. Amino acids: CASSQVPDSFGYTF.